The 30 T cell receptor beta chains listed next were all sequenced from one sample in a study of cytomegalovirus exposure and HLA in healthy donors. The PCR contained 60 Vbeta and 13 Jbeta primers. The table came from immunoSEQ multiplex PCR; TCRdb's copy has only in-frame clones and leaves some out. The sample consists of 90,000 to 150,000 clones, 70% to 75% of them appearing once. The sequenced sample was PBMCs. These receptors were collected from a woman in her thirties or forties in good health and CMV-seronegative.

The CDR3 bases are TGCGCCAGCAGCCCTACCGAGGGCTACGAGCAGTACTTC. This gives the protein CASSPTEGYEQYF. The chain employs TRBV5-1 and TRBJ2-7; D may be TRBD2 (5 bases). The CDR3 spans 13 residues. V was trimmed by 4 bases and J by 3 bases, leaving 11 bases between them. Germline loops: CDR1 SGHRS, CDR2 YFSETQ.

This clone occurred a few times. Relative to the germline gene, one junction end is altered; a read error may explain this. The J gene is TRBJ1-1, the V gene TRBV7-9, with D maybe TRBD1 (6 bases). CDR1 SEHNR and CDR2 FQNEAQ come from the germline V gene (reference sequence). The CDR3 length is 14 residues. The CDR3 reads CSSSLNQGGTEAFF. The DNA for the CDR3 is TGTTCCAGCAGCTTAAACCAAGGGGGCACTGAAGCTTTCTTT.

In regard to this clone: This CDR3 is missing its conserved last phenylalanine or tryptophan, likely due to a read error. V usage is TRBV7-9 and J usage is TRBJ1-2; 9 positions agree with TRBD1. CDR1 and CDR2 from the germline V gene are SEHNR and FQNEAQ (reference sequence). CDR3 length: 17 amino acids. V dropped 1 base and J dropped 8; count of bases not matched to a gene: 14. Here the CDR3 DNA reads TGTGCCAGCAGCTTAGGCTGGGGACAGGGTGGCGTAAGAGGCTACACCCTC. As protein: CASSLGWGQGGVRGYTL.

The rearrangement joins TRBV2 to TRBJ1-1; weak D call: TRBD1 (5 bases). The CDR3 covers 14 residues. From germline, CDR1 is SNHLY and CDR2 FYNNEI. Trimming stripped 4 bases from V and 1 base from J, with 10 bases between. The DNA of the CDR3 is TGTGCCAGCAGTGGGAGACAGCAGAACACTGAAGCTTTCTTT. Translation: CASSGRQQNTEAFF.

V is TRBV6-6 and J is TRBJ1-3; 8 nucleotides match TRBD1. The germline V gene has CDR1 MNHNY and CDR2 SVGAGI (reference sequence). V dropped 8 bases and J dropped 3; count of bases not matched to a gene: 3. The CDR3 loop spans 13 amino acids. The CDR3: CASLQGGGNTIYF. The CDR3 DNA reads as TGTGCCAGCTTACAGGGGGGTGGAAACACCATATATTTT.

In this sample, this clone turned up once. The genes are TRBV5-6 and TRBJ1-2, with 10 bases lining up with TRBD1. There are 15 residues in the CDR3. The germline gives CDR1 SGHDT, CDR2 YYEEEE. V gave up 0 bases and J gave up 4 bases; unmatched junction bases: 3. The CDR3 protein is CASSLVGQGSYGYTF. Written as DNA, the CDR3 is TGTGCCAGCAGCTTGGTGGGACAGGGGTCCTATGGCTACACCTTC.

This chain links TRBV6-1 with TRBJ2-1; possible D gene TRBD1, 6 bases. Germline V gives CDR1 MNHNS, CDR2 SASEGT. The CDR3 is 13 amino acids. Trimming shortened V by 6 bases and J by 12 bases, and 18 bases separated the two germline ends. CDR3 DNA sequence: TGTGCCAGCAGCACCGGGACACTCCTCCCGCAGTTCTTC. Translation: CASSTGTLLPQFF.

The chain is built from TRBV13 and TRBJ2-5; TRBD2 agrees at 8 bases. CDR1 and CDR2 from the germline V gene are PRHDT and FYEKMQ (reference sequence). The CDR3 sequence is 14 residues long. After removal of 2 bases from V and 1 base from J, the junction contained 0 bases not matched to a gene. CDR3 nucleotide sequence: TGTGCCAGCAGCTTAACTAGCGGCCAAGAGACCCAGTACTTC. It yields the protein CASSLTSGQETQYF.

This chain uses TRBV11-3 with TRBJ2-2; D gene ambiguous. CDR3 length: 14 amino acids. The germline V gene has CDR1 SGHNT and CDR2 YENEEA. Trimming shortened V by 3 bases and J by 0 bases, and 5 bases separated the two germline ends. CDR3: CASSFLANTGELFF. CDR3 nucleotides: TGTGCCAGCAGCTTCCTCGCGAACACCGGGGAGCTGTTTTTT.

The chain is built from TRBV5-6 and TRBJ1-1, with D possibly TRBD1 on 5 matching bases. V shed 3 bases and J shed 4 bases, with 10 bases lying between them. This CDR3 has 13 amino acids. Germline assignment: CDR1 SGHDT and CDR2 YYEEEE. CDR3 in DNA: TGTGCCAGCAGCTGGGGGGGAAGCACTGAAGCTTTCTTT. Protein product: CASSWGGSTEAFF.

Turning to this clone: The junction and the germline gene differ at one end; a read error may be behind it. This chain joins TRBV7-9 and TRBJ2-5; D is unresolved. In germline, CDR1 is SEHNR, CDR2 FQNEAQ (reference sequence). This CDR3 has 13 residues. The CDR3 sequence: CSSSLSSKETQYF. CDR3 nucleotide sequence: TGTTCCAGCAGCTTATCGAGTAAAGAGACCCAGTACTTC.

The chain recombines TRBV4-2 with TRBJ2-2; 9 positions match TRBD2. The J segment lost 1 base and the V segment lost 5 bases, leaving 14 bases of the junction unmatched. The CDR3 is made up of 19 amino acids. The germline CDR1 and CDR2 sequences are LGHNA and YNFKEQ. The CDR3 loop is CASSMSRGSGGQNTGELFF. In DNA form, the CDR3 reads TGTGCCAGCAGCATGTCTAGGGGTAGCGGGGGCCAGAACACCGGGGAGCTGTTTTTT.

This clone was observed a handful of times. The chain combines TRBV19 with TRBJ1-1, with D tentatively TRBD1 (5 bases). The CDR3 totals 12 residues. CDR1 and CDR2 (germline): LNHDA, SQIVND (reference sequence). The V and J ends lost 4 bases and 3 bases respectively, with 6 bases between them. The CDR3 DNA reads as TGTGCCAGTAGTACGGGGGACACTGAAGCTTTCTTT. Protein: CASSTGDTEAFF.

In its sample, this clone was seen a few times. The chain is built from TRBV19 and TRBJ2-4; no definite D call. Germline V gene sequence: CDR1 LNHDA, CDR2 SQIVND (reference sequence). The CDR3 is 10 amino acids. CDR3 sequence reads: CAKPPDIQYF. CDR3 bases: TGTGCTAAACCCCCGGACATTCAGTACTTC. Using reference TRBV19 and TRBJ2-4 for the parts outside the CDR3, the full variable domain is DGGITQSPKYLFRKEGQNVTLSCEQNLNHDAMYWYRQDPGQGLRLIYYSQIVNDFQKGDIAEGYSVSREKKESFPLTVTSAQKNPTAFYLCAKPPDIQYFGAGTRLSVL.

This sequence joins TRBV6-5 and TRBJ1-1, with 7 bases identical to TRBD1. CDR3 length: 15 residues. CDR1 and CDR2 from the germline V gene are MNHEY and SVGAGI. The trim removed 6 bases at V and 1 base at J, leaving 8 bases unmatched. In DNA form, the CDR3 reads TGTGCCAGCAGGGAGACAGGGACGTGGAACACTGAAGCTTTCTTT. Its translation: CASRETGTWNTEAFF.

The chain carries TRBV9 and TRBJ2-1, with a weak D call TRBD2 (6 bases). V lost 7 bases and J 2 bases, leaving 13 bases between the germline ends. Germline V gene sequence: CDR1 SGDLS, CDR2 YYNGEE. The CDR3 is made up of 14 amino acids. This chain's CDR3 is CASSTGEPYNEQFF. In DNA, the CDR3 is TGTGCCAGCTCAACGGGAGAACCCTACAATGAGCAGTTCTTC.

This clone was found a few times. This chain links TRBV29-1 with TRBJ2-3; D unresolved. CDR3 length: 14 amino acids. V was trimmed by 7 bases and J by 2 bases, leaving 16 bases between them. Germline-derived CDR1 and CDR2 are SQVTM and ANQGSEA. The CDR3 here is CSAPPPGSTDTQYF. The CDR3 region has the DNA TGCAGCGCCCCACCCCCTGGCTCCACAGATACGCAGTATTTT.

This chain connects TRBV6-1 to TRBJ2-7, with a tentative D call TRBD1 (6 bases). This CDR3 has 14 amino acids. V was pared by 5 bases and J by 2 bases, with 13 bases between. Germline CDR1 is MNHNS and CDR2 is SASEGT. As DNA, the CDR3 is TGTGCCAGCAGTCAGACAGGATGGACCTACGAGCAGTACTTC. Translation: CASSQTGWTYEQYF.

This clone was seen a few times. V is TRBV7-8 and J is TRBJ2-3, with 11 nucleotides matching TRBD1. Germline CDR1 and CDR2: SGHVS and FQNEAQ. The CDR3 spans 16 residues. The trim removed 4 bases at V and 5 bases at J, leaving 8 bases unmatched. CDR3 coding DNA: TGTGCCAGCAGCTCCGGGACAGGGGGTGTTGGAGATACGCAGTATTTT. Protein product: CASSSGTGGVGDTQYF. The variable domain in full, with the rest retrieved from reference TRBV7-8 and TRBJ2-3, is GAGVSQSPRYKVAKRGQDVALRCDPISGHVSLFWYQQALGQGPEFLTYFQNEAQLDKSGLPSDRFFAERPEGSVSTLKIQRTQQEDSAVYLCASSSGTGGVGDTQYFGPGTRLTVL.

This clone was counted between two and nine times. The V gene is TRBV4-2, the J gene TRBJ1-4; unclear D gene. The CDR3 length is 15 residues. The ends were cut back, 2 bases at V and 5 bases at J, with 12 bases in the middle. CDR1 and CDR2 from the germline V gene are LGHNA and YNFKEQ. The CDR3 is CASSQNHLANEKLFF. CDR3 DNA sequence: TGTGCCAGCAGCCAAAACCACCTCGCGAATGAAAAACTGTTTTTT.

The CDR3 loop reads CASSQDLDNEQFF. The CDR3 nucleotides read TGCGCCAGCAGCCAAGATTTAGACAATGAGCAGTTCTTC. J is TRBJ2-1 and V is TRBV4-1, with no clear D. Between the trimmed V and J ends, which lost 0 bases and 5 bases, there was a span of 5 bases. The germline gives CDR1 MGHRA, CDR2 YSYEKL. CDR3 length: 13 residues.

With regard to this clone: Germline and junction disagree at one end, which may indicate a read error. Other DNA variants within this sample encode the same CDR3. The chain carries TRBV5-1 and TRBJ2-6; weak D call: TRBD1 (5 bases). The CDR3 extends over 18 amino acids. Germline CDR1 SGHRS, CDR2 YFSETQ. The CDR3 here is CASSPGWGGSSGANVLTF. The CDR3 DNA follows: TGCGCCAGCAGCCCTGGGTGGGGCGGCAGCTCTGGGGCCAATGTCCTGACTTTC.

This clone turned up a few times. The gene calls are TRBV28 and TRBJ2-3; TRBD1 is a possible D gene (6 bases). The germline V gene encodes CDR1 MDHEN and CDR2 SYDVKM. Trimming pared 5 bases from V and 8 bases from J, leaving 23 bases between. The CDR3 sequence is 16 residues long. In DNA, the CDR3 is TGTGCCAGCAGTCCATGGACTCTTTCAGGGGTCGTTACGCAGTATTTT. Protein product: CASSPWTLSGVVTQYF.

In regard to this clone: Its ends do not fully match the called genes, so a read error is possible. V gene TRBV4-3 combines with J gene TRBJ2-2; TRBD2 is a possible D gene (5 bases). The CDR3 totals 15 residues. Germline loops: CDR1 LGHNA, CDR2 YSLEER. CDR3: CASSQGTENIGELFF. CDR3 in DNA: TGCGCCAGCAGCCAAGGGACTGAGAACATCGGGGAGCTGTTTTTT.

The chain recombines TRBV7-8 with TRBJ1-5, with D possibly matching TRBD1 (6 bases). The CDR3 totals 14 residues. The V gene lost 5 bases and the J gene lost 5 bases, with 13 bases spanning the gap. The germline V gene has CDR1 SGHVS and CDR2 FQNEAQ. The CDR3 bases are TGTGCCAGCAGCACCGGACAGCCCGATCAGCCCCAGCATTTT. Translating gives CASSTGQPDQPQHF.

The V call is TRBV29-1, the J call TRBJ2-1; D ambiguous. Germline values: CDR1 SQVTM, CDR2 ANQGSEA. V lost 1 base and J 7 bases, leaving 8 bases between the germline ends. The CDR3 extends over 12 amino acids. In DNA, the CDR3 is TGCAGCGTTGAAGTCGTTGAGAATGAGCAGTTCTTC. This sequence encodes CSVEVVENEQFF.

The rearrangement uses TRBV29-1 and TRBJ2-7, with D unresolved. V was trimmed by 6 bases and J by 5 bases, leaving 8 bases between them. The CDR3 has 10 amino acids. Germline-derived CDR1 and CDR2 are SQVTM and ANQGSEA. CDR3 nucleotide sequence: TGCAGCGTCCAGCGCCACGAGCAGTACTTC. Translating gives CSVQRHEQYF.

Note on this clone: The same CDR3 can be traced to other DNA sequences in this sample. V is TRBV28 and J is TRBJ2-6; 9 bases match TRBD1. CDR3 length equals 19 residues. J lost 0 bases, V lost 3 bases, and 9 bases had no gene match. From germline, CDR1 is MDHEN and CDR2 SYDVKM. CDR3 residues: CASSLGPGTGSSGANVLTF. Here the CDR3 DNA reads TGTGCCAGCAGTTTGGGACCCGGGACAGGGTCCTCTGGGGCCAACGTCCTGACTTTC.

CDR3 bases: TGTGCCAGCAGCTTGCGAGCGGGAGGAGGAGAGCAGTACTTC. This encodes CASSLRAGGGEQYF. V gene TRBV5-4 combines with J gene TRBJ2-7; 9 bases align to TRBD2. Germline V gene sequence: CDR1 SGHNT, CDR2 YYREEE (reference sequence). The CDR3 is 14 amino acids. The ends lost 1 base at V and 7 bases at J; junction bases unmatched: 6.

The rearrangement uses TRBV5-1 and TRBJ2-2; 12 nucleotides match TRBD2. The CDR3 loop spans 16 amino acids. J was trimmed by 5 bases and V by 1 base; bases with no gene match: 3. Germline CDR1 and CDR2: SGHRS and YFSETQ. CDR3 sequence: CASSLLAGGYTGELFF. The DNA for the CDR3 is TGCGCCAGCAGCTTGCTAGCGGGAGGGTATACCGGGGAGCTGTTTTTT.